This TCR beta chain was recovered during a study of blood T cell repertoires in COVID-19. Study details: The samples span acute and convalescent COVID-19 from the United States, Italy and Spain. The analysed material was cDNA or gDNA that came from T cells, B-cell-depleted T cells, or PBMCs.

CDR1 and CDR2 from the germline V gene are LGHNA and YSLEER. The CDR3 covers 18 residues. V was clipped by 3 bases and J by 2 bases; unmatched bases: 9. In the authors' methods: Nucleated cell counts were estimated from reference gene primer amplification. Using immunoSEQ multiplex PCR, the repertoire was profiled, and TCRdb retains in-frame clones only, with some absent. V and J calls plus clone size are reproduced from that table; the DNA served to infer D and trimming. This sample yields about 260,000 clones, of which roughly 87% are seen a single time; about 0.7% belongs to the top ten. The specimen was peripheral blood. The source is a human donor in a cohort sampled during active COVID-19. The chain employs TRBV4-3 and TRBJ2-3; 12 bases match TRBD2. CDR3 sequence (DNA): TGCGCCAGCAGCCAGGAAACCGGACTAGCGGGAAACACAGATACGCAGTATTTT. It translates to CASSQETGLAGNTDTQYF.